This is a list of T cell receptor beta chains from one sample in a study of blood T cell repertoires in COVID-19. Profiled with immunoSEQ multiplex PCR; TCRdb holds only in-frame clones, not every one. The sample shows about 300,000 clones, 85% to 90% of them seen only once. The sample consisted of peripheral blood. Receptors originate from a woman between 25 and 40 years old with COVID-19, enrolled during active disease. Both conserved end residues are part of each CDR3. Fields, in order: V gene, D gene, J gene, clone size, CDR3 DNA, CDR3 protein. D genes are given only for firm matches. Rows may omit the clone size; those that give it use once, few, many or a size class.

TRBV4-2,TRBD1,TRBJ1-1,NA,TGTGCCAGCAGCCGCCACCCCGTCCAGGGGGCGTACACTGAAGCTTTCTTT,CASSRHPVQGAYTEAFF
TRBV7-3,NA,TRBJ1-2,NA,TGTGCCAGCAGCTTAGCCGGGACACCCGGCGGTGGCTACACCTTC,CASSLAGTPGGGYTF
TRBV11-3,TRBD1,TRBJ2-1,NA,TGTGCCAGCAGCTATCCAGGGGGCTCCTACAATGAGCAGTTCTTC,CASSYPGGSYNEQFF
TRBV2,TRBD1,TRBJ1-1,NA,TGTGCCAGCAGTGAACAGGGGGCCTTCACTGAAGCTTTCTTT,CASSEQGAFTEAFF
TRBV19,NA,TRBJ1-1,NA,TGTGCCAGTAGTATAGGGACGCCAGGGGCTGAAGCCGTCTTT,CASSIGTPGAEAVF
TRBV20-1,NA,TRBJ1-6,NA,TGCAGTGGTCAGGGTAATTCACCCCTCCACTTT,CSGQGNSPLHF
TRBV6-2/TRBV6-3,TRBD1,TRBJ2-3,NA,TGTGCCAGCAGCCCGGGACAGGGCGGCACAGATACGCAGTATTTT,CASSPGQGGTDTQYF
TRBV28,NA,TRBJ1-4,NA,TGTGCCAGCAGTCCGCGTTATCGGTTTGCAACTAATGAAAAACTGTTTTTT,CASSPRYRFATNEKLFF
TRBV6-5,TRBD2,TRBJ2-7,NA,TGTGCCAGCAGTAGCGGGGATAGGTACGAGCAGTACTTC,CASSSGDRYEQYF
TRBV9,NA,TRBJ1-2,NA,TGTGCCAGCACAGCAGGGATCTATGGCTACACCTTC,CASTAGIYGYTF
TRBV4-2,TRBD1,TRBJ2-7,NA,TGTGCCAGCAGCCGGGACAGGTACTACGAGCAGTACTTC,CASSRDRYYEQYF
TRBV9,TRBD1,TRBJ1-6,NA,TGTGCCAGCAGCGGAGGACAGGGCGAGTGGAATTCACCCCTCCACTTT,CASSGGQGEWNSPLHF
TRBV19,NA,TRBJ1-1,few,TGTGCCAGTAGATCGGAGGTCGAGAACACTGAAGCTTTCTTT,CASRSEVENTEAFF
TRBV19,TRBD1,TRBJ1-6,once,TGTGCCAGTCAACCCCGGACAGGGTGGAATTCACCCCTCCACTTT,CASQPRTGWNSPLHF
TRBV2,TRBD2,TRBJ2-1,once,TGTGCCAGCAGCACCGGGACTAGCGGGGGTCTCTACAATGAGCAGTTCTTC,CASSTGTSGGLYNEQFF
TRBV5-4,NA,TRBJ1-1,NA,TGTGCCAGCAGCTTCCCACCCCGGACTGAAGCTTTCTTT,CASSFPPRTEAFF
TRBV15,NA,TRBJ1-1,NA,TGTGCCACCAGCGAAGGGGTAAGAGCTTTCTTT,CATSEGVRAFF
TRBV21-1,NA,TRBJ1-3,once,TGTGCCAGCAGGATCGACAGGGAGAGCTCTGGAAACACCATATATTTT,CASRIDRESSGNTIYF
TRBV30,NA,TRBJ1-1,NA,TGTGCCTGGAGTGTACTGGACACTGAAGCTTTCTTT,CAWSVLDTEAFF
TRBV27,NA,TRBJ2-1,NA,TGTGCCAGCAGTACAACAGGGAAAATTTTCCATGAGCAGTTCTTC,CASSTTGKIFHEQFF
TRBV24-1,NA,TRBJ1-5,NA,TGTGCCACCAGTTTCGCAGGGAATCAGCCCCAGCATTTT,CATSFAGNQPQHF
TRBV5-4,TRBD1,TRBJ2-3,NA,TGTGCCAGCAGCCCACAGGGGGGAACAGATACGCAGTATTTT,CASSPQGGTDTQYF
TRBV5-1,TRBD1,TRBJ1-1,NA,TGCGCCAGCAGCTTAGGGACAGGGCGGAACACTGAAGCTTTCTTT,CASSLGTGRNTEAFF
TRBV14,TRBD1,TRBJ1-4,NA,TGTGCCAGCAGCCAAGTGGGACAGCCTAATGAAAAACTGTTTTTT,CASSQVGQPNEKLFF
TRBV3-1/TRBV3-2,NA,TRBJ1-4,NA,TGTGCCAGCAGCTCGCACATTGCAACTAATGAAAAACTGTTTTTT,CASSSHIATNEKLFF
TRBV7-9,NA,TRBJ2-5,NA,TGTGCCAGCAGCGGGCTACTGGATCAAGAGACCCAGTACTTC,CASSGLLDQETQYF
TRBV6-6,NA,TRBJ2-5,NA,TGTGCCAGCAGTTACTCGCAGGGACTAGAGACCCAGTACTTC,CASSYSQGLETQYF
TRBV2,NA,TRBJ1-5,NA,TGTGCCAGCAGTGAAACCCAGAGCAATCAGCCCCAGCATTTT,CASSETQSNQPQHF
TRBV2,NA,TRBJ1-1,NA,TGTGCCAGCAACGCCCAGGGACAGAACACTGAAGCTTTCTTT,CASNAQGQNTEAFF
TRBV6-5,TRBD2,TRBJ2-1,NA,TGTGCCAGCAGTTCTAGCGGGGGAGGGGAGCAGTTCTTC,CASSSSGGGEQFF
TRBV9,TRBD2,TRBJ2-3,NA,TGTGCCAGCAGCTCTATCGGGGGGGCTGGCACAGATACGCAGTATTTT,CASSSIGGAGTDTQYF
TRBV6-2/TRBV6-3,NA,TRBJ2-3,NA,TGTGCCAGCAGTTACCGGGACACCACAGATACGCAGTATTTT,CASSYRDTTDTQYF
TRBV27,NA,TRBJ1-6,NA,TGTGCCAGCAGTTTTGGTGGGAGTTATAATTCACCCCTCCACTTT,CASSFGGSYNSPLHF
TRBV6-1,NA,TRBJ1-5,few,TGTGCCAGCAGTGAAGCGGGAGGGACGAATAGCAATCAGCCCCAGCATTTT,CASSEAGGTNSNQPQHF
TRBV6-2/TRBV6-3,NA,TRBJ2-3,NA,TGTGCCAGCACCCCGCCAGGGGATACGCAGTATTTT,CASTPPGDTQYF
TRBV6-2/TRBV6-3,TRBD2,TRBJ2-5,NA,TGTGCCAGCAGTTACTCTTTTGAGCGGGGAGAGACCCAGTACTTC,CASSYSFERGETQYF
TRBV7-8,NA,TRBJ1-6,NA,TGTGCCAGCAGGGCGGGGTTGCTAAGCTCCTATAATTCACCCCTCCACTTT,CASRAGLLSSYNSPLHF
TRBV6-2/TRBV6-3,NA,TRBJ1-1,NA,TGTGCCAGCAACCCGGCCGGGAGGACTGAAGCTTTCTTT,CASNPAGRTEAFF
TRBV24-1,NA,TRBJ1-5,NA,TGTGCCACCAGTGACGCCAGGGTGGCTCAGCCCCAGCATTTT,CATSDARVAQPQHF
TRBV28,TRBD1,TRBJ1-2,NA,TGTGCCAGCAGTTTTCTACAGGGGACCTATGGCTACACCTTC,CASSFLQGTYGYTF
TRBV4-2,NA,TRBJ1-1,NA,TGTGCCAGCAGCCAAGGCAGAACCATGAACACTGAAGCTTTCTTT,CASSQGRTMNTEAFF
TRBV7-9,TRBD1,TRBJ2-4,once,TGTGCCAGCAGCACAGACAGGGTCTTGAACATTCAGTACTTC,CASSTDRVLNIQYF